A single sample gave rise to the 16 T cell receptor beta chains below, sequenced in a study of molecular identifiers for immune sequencing clone quantification. TCRdb itself ran the PCR reads through MiXCR, one entry per CDR3 protein. The sample yields 400,000 to 600,000 distinct CDR3 sequences, 20% to 25% seen once. Sequences were obtained from naive CD8+ T cells from blood, with Jurkat cell RNA spiked in. This sample's subset: FACS-sorted CD8+CD4-CCR7+CD45RA+ naive T cells. These receptors were obtained from a human donor in good health. Some libraries in this study had Jurkat cell RNA spiked in.

In this sample, this clonotype turned up a few times. V is TRBV7-2 and J is TRBJ2-3, with 7 positions matching TRBD2. The trim removed 1 base at V and 0 bases at J, leaving 4 bases unmatched. Germline V gene lookup returns CDR1 SGHTA and CDR2 FQGNSA. The CDR3 sequence is 16 residues long. CDR3 sequence (DNA): TGTGCCAGCAGCTTAGGGGGGGGGACTAGCACAGATACGCAGTATTTT. Translating gives CASSLGGGTSTDTQYF.

This clonotype was seen ten or more times. V is TRBV6-6 and J is TRBJ2-1; TRBD1 matches at 8 bases. Germline CDR1 is MNHNY and CDR2 is SVGAGI (reference sequence). V was pared by 7 bases and J by 9 bases, with 5 bases of the junction left unmatched. The CDR3 runs 12 residues. The CDR3 coding sequence is TGTGCCAGCAAAGAACAGGGGGTTGAGCAGTTCTTC. Translating it yields CASKEQGVEQFF.

The rearrangement uses TRBV19 and TRBJ2-1; no definite D call. The CDR3 totals 16 residues. Germline assignment: CDR1 LNHDA and CDR2 SQIVND (reference sequence). Deletions cut 5 bases from V and 0 bases from J, with 14 bases between. CDR3 region: CASSGGARSSYNEQFF. CDR3 in DNA: TGTGCCAGTAGTGGTGGTGCGAGAAGCTCCTACAATGAGCAGTTCTTC.

This chain uses TRBV4-3 with TRBJ2-1; D gene unclear. Germline CDR1 reads LGHNA; CDR2 reads YSLEER. The CDR3 length is 17 residues. The germline V and J ends were trimmed by 0 bases and 0 bases, with 12 bases remaining between them. CDR3 in amino acids: CASSQDLSASSYNEQFF. CDR3 DNA sequence: TGCGCCAGCAGCCAAGATTTGAGCGCGAGCTCCTACAATGAGCAGTTCTTC.

This clonotype has a count of ten or more. V gene TRBV5-6 combines with J gene TRBJ1-1; D unclear. The germline V gene has CDR1 SGHDT and CDR2 YYEEEE. The CDR3 spans 14 residues. The germline V and J ends were trimmed by 3 bases and 3 bases, with 12 bases remaining between them. This CDR3 reads CASSYRGVDTEAFF. CDR3 DNA: TGTGCCAGCAGCTATCGGGGTGTAGACACTGAAGCTTTCTTT. The whole variable domain, remainder taken from reference TRBV5-6 and TRBJ1-1, is DAGVTQSPTHLIKTRGQQVTLRCSPKSGHDTVSWYQQALGQGPQFIFQYYEEEERQRGNFPDRFSGHQFPNYSSELNVNALLLGDSALYLCASSYRGVDTEAFFGQGTRLTVV.

The chain links TRBV7-3 to TRBJ2-7, with D perhaps TRBD1 (5 bases). Between the trimmed V and J ends, which lost 8 bases and 1 base, there was a span of 18 bases. Germline CDR1 is SGHTA and CDR2 is FQGTGA. CDR3 length equals 15 residues. CDR3 bases: TGTGCCAGCCTCGTCGGGCAGGGTCGGTCCTACGAGCAGTACTTC. Amino acids: CASLVGQGRSYEQYF.

In DNA, the CDR3 is TGTGCCAGCAGTTGGGGCGGGCCCGGGGGAGCTTTCTTT. Translated: CASSWGGPGGAFF. This rearrangement joins TRBV12-3 or TRBV12-4 to TRBJ1-1; the D gene is possibly TRBD1 (5 bases). There are 13 residues in the CDR3. Trimming took off 4 bases at V and 10 bases at J, with 16 bases between the two ends.

This clonotype turned up a few times. The chain carries TRBV30 and TRBJ1-6, with unresolved D. Germline CDR1 GTSNPN, CDR2 SVGIG (reference sequence). The CDR3 has 13 residues. V shed 0 bases and J shed 10 bases, with 10 bases lying between them. Here the CDR3 DNA reads TGTGCCTGGAGTGTAGAGGGCACATCACCCCTCCACTTT. This gives the protein CAWSVEGTSPLHF.

This clonotype was seen repeatedly, ten times or more. The chain couples TRBV6-5 to TRBJ2-1, with TRBD2 matching 7 bases. The CDR3 length is 14 residues. V gave up 2 bases and J gave up 4 bases; unmatched junction bases: 2. Germline lookup yields CDR1 MNHEY and CDR2 SVGAGI. CDR3 loop: CASSYGGGYNEQFF. CDR3 bases: TGTGCCAGCAGTTACGGGGGGGGGTACAATGAGCAGTTCTTC.

This clonotype was observed a handful of times. The V call is TRBV20-1, the J call TRBJ2-7; D gene ambiguous. Germline V gene data show CDR1 as DFQATT and CDR2 as SNEGSKA (reference sequence). The CDR3 has 14 amino acids. Trimming took 0 bases from V and 2 from J, leaving 11 bases between them. The CDR3 here is CSARDRAGTYEQYF. The CDR3 nucleotides read TGCAGTGCTAGAGATCGGGCTGGAACCTACGAGCAGTACTTC.

V and J are TRBV30 and TRBJ2-2; D call uncertain. Looked up from germline, CDR1 is GTSNPN and CDR2 is SVGIG (reference sequence). The V end lost 2 bases, the J end lost 9 bases, and 10 bases lay between the germline ends. The CDR3 contains 12 residues. In DNA form, the CDR3 reads TGTGCCTGGAGTAACGACCGACGGGAGCTGTTTTTT. Amino acids: CAWSNDRRELFF.

This clonotype was counted only a few times. The chain couples TRBV5-6 to TRBJ2-5; tentatively, D is TRBD2 (6 bases). The germline V gene encodes CDR1 SGHDT and CDR2 YYEEEE. Trimming cost V 0 bases and J 9 bases, with 15 bases left between them. The CDR3 sequence is 14 residues long. The CDR3: CASSLASWGEAQYF. The DNA of the CDR3 is TGTGCCAGCAGCTTGGCCTCGTGGGGGGAGGCCCAGTACTTC.

This clonotype was detected ten times or more. V usage is TRBV6-2 or TRBV6-3 and J usage is TRBJ1-1; 7 nucleotides agree with TRBD1. There are 15 residues in the CDR3. Germline V gene sequence: CDR1 MNHEY, CDR2 SVGEGT. V shed 2 bases and J 9 bases; nucleotides not matched to a gene: 12. CDR3 protein: CASSYQAGTADKAFF. As DNA, the CDR3 is TGTGCCAGCAGTTACCAAGCCGGGACAGCGGATAAAGCTTTCTTT.

In its sample, this clonotype was seen many times. The chain links TRBV7-2 to TRBJ2-1, with D unresolved. Germline lookup yields CDR1 SGHTA and CDR2 FQGNSA. This CDR3 contains 15 residues. Trimming cost V 1 base and J 0 bases, with 7 bases left between them. This CDR3 reads CASSLDVSSYNEQFF. The CDR3 nucleotides are TGTGCCAGCAGCTTAGACGTGAGCTCCTACAATGAGCAGTTCTTC.

This clonotype occurred many times. As DNA, the CDR3 is TGTGCCAGCAGCTTAGCTCAGGGTTTCGCCGGCTACGAGCAGTACTTC. It encodes CASSLAQGFAGYEQYF. The J gene is TRBJ2-7, the V gene TRBV7-9; perhaps TRBD1 as D (5 bases). In germline, CDR1 is SEHNR, CDR2 FQNEAQ (reference sequence). The CDR3 runs 16 residues. V was shortened by 0 bases and J by 3 bases, with 15 bases between the two germline ends.

In this sample, this clonotype turned up many times. The chain combines TRBV12-3 or TRBV12-4 with TRBJ1-1, with D tentatively TRBD1 (5 bases). The V gene lost 1 base and the J gene lost 4 bases, with 16 bases spanning the gap. CDR3 length equals 16 residues. The CDR3 loop reads CASSLEWGGRATEAFF. The DNA for the CDR3 is TGTGCCAGCAGTTTAGAGTGGGGCGGCAGAGCCACTGAAGCTTTCTTT.